One and the same sample provided the 30 T cell receptor beta chains below, sequenced in a study of regulatory T cells in long-lasting Graves disease. Construction of TCR beta libraries relied on iRepertoire HTBI primers and on Arm-PCR targeting CDR3 regions. TCRdb itself ran the multiplex PCR reads through MiXCR, one entry per CDR3 protein. There are about 540,000 distinct CDR3 sequences in the sample; roughly 13% occur only once, and under 10% lies in the top ten. Time point of the sample: newly diagnosed GD, antithyroid drugs for less than 3 months. The TCR library was made from RNA extracted from PBMCs. These sequences were also reported in another study, on T cells in Graves' hyperthyroidism and ophthalmopathy.

Here the sequenced sample was peripheral blood mononuclear cells (PBMCs), taken at new diagnosis, from a patient treated with antithyroid drugs. The receptor source for this set is a man aged 25 to 40 with Graves disease.

This clonotype came up a few times. The chain employs TRBV11-1 and TRBJ2-1; possibly TRBD2 for D (5 bases). The V gene's germline CDR1 is SGHAT and CDR2 FQDESV (reference sequence). V was trimmed by 5 bases and J by 1 base, leaving 12 bases between them. The CDR3 length is 15 residues. CDR3 sequence (DNA): TGTGCCAGCAGCGATGGACTTATTTCCTACAATGAGCAGTTCTTC. Amino acid sequence: CASSDGLISYNEQFF.

Many counts were recorded for this clonotype. The V and J genes are TRBV28 and TRBJ2-7; 11 nucleotides agree with TRBD2. CDR3 size: 16 residues. The J segment lost 2 bases and the V segment lost 4 bases, leaving 7 bases of the junction unmatched. Per germline, CDR1 MDHEN and CDR2 SYDVKM. The DNA for the CDR3 is TGTGCCAGCAGTTCATTATTGACTAGCGGGACCTACGAGCAGTACTTC. Translating it yields CASSSLLTSGTYEQYF.

This clonotype was counted only a few times. The rearrangement uses TRBV24-1 and TRBJ2-3; a weak D match, TRBD2 (5 bases). With 3 bases removed from V and 0 bases from J, the gap between germline ends came to 12 bases. The germline gives CDR1 KGHDR, CDR2 SFDVKD. The CDR3 consists of 16 residues. This CDR3 reads CATSDPEGWSTDTQYF. The CDR3 DNA follows: TGTGCCACCAGTGATCCCGAGGGATGGAGCACAGATACGCAGTATTTT.

In this sample, this clonotype turned up a few times. The chain is built from TRBV20-1 and TRBJ2-7; 10 bases align to TRBD2. The CDR3 is 15 amino acids. V was pared by 5 bases and J by 1 base, with 8 bases of the junction left unmatched. Germline V gene lookup returns CDR1 DFQATT and CDR2 SNEGSKA (reference sequence). Here the CDR3 reads CSACFSGRPSYEQYF. CDR3 in DNA: TGCAGTGCTTGTTTTAGCGGGAGGCCTTCCTACGAGCAGTACTTC.

Many counts were recorded for this clonotype. The chain is built from TRBV9 and TRBJ2-1; 11 bases line up with TRBD2. The J segment lost 9 bases and the V segment lost 1 base, leaving 6 bases of the junction unmatched. This CDR3 region has 15 residues. The V gene's germline CDR1 is SGDLS and CDR2 YYNGEE. The CDR3 DNA reads TGTGCCAGCAGCGTATTTCTAGCGGGAGGTACTGAGCAGTTCTTC. Amino acids: CASSVFLAGGTEQFF.

This sequence joins TRBV28 and TRBJ1-1; 10 bases match TRBD1. Per the germline V gene, CDR1 is MDHEN and CDR2 is SYDVKM. The CDR3 consists of 16 residues. J gave up 8 bases and V 7 bases, and 16 bases lay outside the gene matches. CDR3 region: CASTRGRDRGKREAFF. Here the CDR3 DNA reads TGTGCCAGCACCCGGGGACGGGACAGGGGTAAGCGGGAAGCTTTCTTT.

This clonotype was detected ten times or more. The V and J genes are TRBV12-3 or TRBV12-4 and TRBJ2-5, with 8 nucleotides matching TRBD1. The CDR3 sequence is 14 residues long. The J segment lost 4 bases and the V segment lost 3 bases, leaving 4 bases of the junction unmatched. CDR3 residues: CASSFSGGGETQYF. CDR3 in DNA: TGTGCCAGCAGTTTCTCAGGGGGCGGAGAGACCCAGTACTTC.

This clonotype was found many times. The chain employs TRBV28 and TRBJ1-3, with 7 bases fitting TRBD1. The CDR3 is made up of 15 amino acids. Germline assignment: CDR1 MDHEN and CDR2 SYDVKM. V shed 2 bases, J shed 5 bases, and the junction held 6 bases outside the gene matches. Here the CDR3 DNA reads TGTGCCAGCAGTTTAGAGGGGGCTCGTCGAAACACCATATATTTT. It yields the protein CASSLEGARRNTIYF.

This clonotype showed up many times. V gene TRBV20-1 combines with J gene TRBJ2-5; 10 nucleotides agree with TRBD1. This CDR3 region has 15 residues. From germline, CDR1 is DFQATT and CDR2 SNEGSKA (reference sequence). Trimming removed 0 bases from V and 3 bases from J; junction bases left unmatched: 4. The CDR3 DNA is TGCAGTGCTAGAGATGGGGGGACAGGGGAAGAGACCCAGTACTTC. Its translation is CSARDGGTGEETQYF.

There are many counts of this clonotype. J is TRBJ2-3 and V is TRBV20-1; TRBD2 matches 8 bases. V was clipped by 6 bases and J by 6 bases; unmatched bases: 8. The CDR3 extends over 13 amino acids. CDR1 DFQATT and CDR2 SNEGSKA come from the germline V gene (reference sequence). CDR3 DNA sequence: TGCAGTGCCCCAGCGGGAGTGGGGGATACGCAGTATTTT. Translated, it gives CSAPAGVGDTQYF.

The J gene is TRBJ1-1, the V gene TRBV29-1; tentative D call: TRBD1 (6 bases). The CDR3 runs 14 residues. From germline, CDR1 is SQVTM and CDR2 ANQGSEA. V shed 0 bases and J shed 7 bases, with 15 bases lying between them. CDR3 loop: CSVEDPQGRVEAFF. CDR3 coding DNA: TGCAGCGTTGAAGACCCCCAGGGGAGGGTTGAAGCTTTCTTT.

The chain is built from TRBV19 and TRBJ2-7, with TRBD1 as a possible D gene (6 bases). This CDR3 spans 15 amino acids. The ends were cut back, 0 bases at V and 5 bases at J, with 14 bases in the middle. Per germline, CDR1 LNHDA and CDR2 SQIVND (reference sequence). CDR3 DNA sequence: TGTGCCAGTAGTATAGATCGTGGGGGCCGACACGAGCAGTACTTC. Protein sequence: CASSIDRGGRHEQYF.

This clonotype was detected many times. The rearrangement joins TRBV24-1 to TRBJ2-7; TRBD2 agrees at 11 bases. The CDR3 consists of 16 residues. V lost 1 base to trimming and J lost 6 bases; unmatched junction nucleotides: 7. CDR1 is KGHDR, CDR2 SFDVKD, per germline. This CDR3 is CATSDFGLAGSREQYF. CDR3 sequence (DNA): TGTGCCACCAGTGATTTCGGACTAGCGGGTTCCCGCGAGCAGTACTTC.

This clonotype appeared a few times. This chain connects TRBV20-1 to TRBJ1-2; TRBD1 aligns across 7 bases. There are 14 residues in the CDR3. The germline V gene encodes CDR1 DFQATT and CDR2 SNEGSKA (reference sequence). V lost 1 base to trimming and J lost 7 bases; unmatched junction nucleotides: 9. CDR3 protein: CSARVEVTGSGYTF. The CDR3 DNA follows: TGCAGTGCTAGAGTCGAAGTGACAGGGTCTGGCTACACCTTC.

This clonotype appeared many times. It may be a read error: a sequence one base away is much more abundant. V usage is TRBV3-1 and J usage is TRBJ1-1; D is ambiguous. From germline, CDR1 is LGHDT and CDR2 YNNKEL (reference sequence). The CDR3 covers 11 residues. V lost 0 bases and J 7 bases, leaving 3 bases between the germline ends. CDR3 nucleotide sequence: TGTGCCAGCAGCCAAGACAGTGAAGCTTTCTTT. Its translation: CASSQDSEAFF.

The chain links TRBV6-5 to TRBJ2-4, with unresolved D. The germline V gene encodes CDR1 MNHEY and CDR2 SVGAGI. This CDR3 is 14 amino acids long. V gave up 0 bases and J gave up 8 bases, with 11 bases separating them. The CDR3 spells CASSYSGFGDIQYF. The CDR3 nucleotides are TGTGCCAGCAGTTACTCTGGGTTCGGAGACATTCAGTACTTC.

In its sample, this clonotype was seen many times. The chain uses TRBV6-5 and TRBJ2-3; 12 bases agree with TRBD2. CDR3 length: 15 residues. The germline V gene has CDR1 MNHEY and CDR2 SVGAGI. J was trimmed by 5 bases and V by 4 bases; bases with no gene match: 4. The chain's CDR3 is CASSSTSGSGDTQYF. Here the CDR3 DNA reads TGTGCCAGCAGTTCGACTAGCGGGAGCGGAGATACGCAGTATTTT.

This clonotype was detected ten times or more. The rearrangement uses TRBV3-1 and TRBJ2-1; D is unresolved. Trimming shortened V by 2 bases and J by 6 bases, and 11 bases separated the two germline ends. Germline V gene data show CDR1 as LGHDT and CDR2 as YNNKEL (reference sequence). This CDR3 spans 14 amino acids. The CDR3, as DNA: TGTGCCAGCAGCCAATATTACCGCATCAATGAGCAGTTCTTC. Protein: CASSQYYRINEQFF.

This clonotype was found many times. The chain links TRBV2 to TRBJ2-7; 7 bases map to TRBD2. CDR1 SNHLY and CDR2 FYNNEI come from the germline V gene. V dropped 4 bases and J dropped 6; count of bases not matched to a gene: 9. The CDR3 is 14 amino acids. The CDR3 protein is CASSGGTTPGEQYF. CDR3 sequence (DNA): TGTGCCAGCAGTGGGGGGACTACCCCTGGCGAGCAGTACTTC.

The chain carries TRBV6-2 or TRBV6-3 and TRBJ2-3; D remains unclear. The CDR3 spans 13 residues. CDR1 is MNHEY, CDR2 SVGEGT, per germline. Trimming pared 5 bases from V and 8 bases from J, leaving 14 bases between. CDR3 loop: CASSEALAGTQYF. The CDR3 nucleotides read TGTGCCAGCAGTGAAGCCCTTGCTGGTACGCAGTATTTT.

This chain uses TRBV7-7 with TRBJ2-2; 7 nucleotides align to TRBD2. V lost 0 bases and J lost 6; bases outside the gene matches: 4. CDR3 size: 15 residues. The V gene's germline CDR1 is SSHAT and CDR2 FNYEAQ (reference sequence). CDR3 amino acids: CASSLAVGGSGELFF. CDR3 sequence (DNA): TGTGCCAGCAGCTTAGCCGTCGGGGGGTCCGGGGAGCTGTTTTTT.

The CDR3 coding sequence is TGTGCCAGCAGTTTACCACGACTAGCGGGAGGGCATGAGCAGTTCTTC. As protein: CASSLPRLAGGHEQFF. The chain uses TRBV27 and TRBJ2-1, with 14 positions matching TRBD2. J gave up 8 bases and V 2 bases, and 5 bases lay outside the gene matches. This CDR3 has 16 amino acids. CDR1 is MNHEY and CDR2 is SMNVEV in the germline V gene (reference sequence).

There are many counts of this clonotype. The V call is TRBV7-9, the J call TRBJ2-2, with D perhaps matching TRBD1 (6 bases). The germline V gene encodes CDR1 SEHNR and CDR2 FQNEAQ (reference sequence). V was trimmed by 1 base and J by 4 bases, leaving 10 bases between them. The CDR3 extends over 15 amino acids. CDR3: CASSLGQASTGELFF. DNA of the CDR3: TGTGCCAGCAGCTTAGGACAGGCGAGCACCGGGGAGCTGTTTTTT.

The chain employs TRBV20-1 and TRBJ1-4; no reliable D call. Trimming shortened V by 4 bases and J by 8 bases, and 26 bases separated the two germline ends. Germline CDR1 is DFQATT and CDR2 is SNEGSKA (reference sequence). The CDR3 is 17 amino acids. The CDR3 spells CSANEFEASDSAEKLFF. CDR3 coding DNA: TGCAGTGCTAATGAGTTCGAGGCATCCGATAGTGCAGAAAAACTGTTTTTT.

V gene TRBV20-1 combines with J gene TRBJ2-3, with 14 nucleotides matching TRBD2. The CDR3 totals 17 residues. Trimming took 5 bases from V and 3 from J; bases not matched to a gene: 10. CDR1 DFQATT and CDR2 SNEGSKA come from the germline V gene (reference sequence). CDR3 coding DNA: TGCAGTGCTCGACCGGGACTAGCGGGAGTAGGAACAGATACGCAGTATTTT. The encoded protein is CSARPGLAGVGTDTQYF.

The sample holds many counts of this clonotype. The chain uses TRBV29-1 and TRBJ2-7; 7 bases are shared with TRBD1. The CDR3 has 14 amino acids. Germline V lookup: CDR1 SQVTM, CDR2 ANQGSEA. Trimming took 4 bases from V and 0 from J; bases not matched to a gene: 6. This CDR3 reads CSVVWGQNSYEQYF. The CDR3 DNA follows: TGCAGCGTTGTCTGGGGACAGAACTCCTACGAGCAGTACTTC.

This clonotype was counted many times. V usage is TRBV4-2 and J usage is TRBJ2-1; D uncertain. CDR1 LGHNA and CDR2 YNFKEQ come from the germline V gene. V lost 2 bases and J 4 bases, leaving 12 bases between the germline ends. CDR3 length equals 15 residues. The CDR3 is CASSQYLQSYNEQFF. The DNA for the CDR3 is TGTGCCAGCAGCCAATACCTACAGAGTTACAATGAGCAGTTCTTC.

This clonotype was recorded at least ten times. The chain uses TRBV27 and TRBJ2-7, with D tentatively TRBD2 (5 bases). In germline, CDR1 is MNHEY, CDR2 SMNVEV (reference sequence). CDR3 length: 13 amino acids. Trimming pared 2 bases from V and 6 bases from J, leaving 11 bases between. Here the CDR3 reads CASSLIGMAEQYF. DNA of the CDR3: TGTGCCAGCAGTTTAATCGGGATGGCCGAGCAGTACTTC.

This clonotype has at least ten counts. The CDR3 loop is CASSSGYGITDTQYF. CDR3 coding DNA: TGTGCCAGCAGCTCTGGGTACGGGATCACAGATACGCAGTATTTT. The chain carries TRBV11-3 and TRBJ2-3, with D perhaps matching TRBD2 (5 bases). This CDR3 is built from 15 residues. Germline V gene sequence: CDR1 SGHNT, CDR2 YENEEA. The V gene lost 4 bases and the J gene lost 2 bases, with 13 bases spanning the gap.

On this clonotype itself: This may come from a read error, since a much larger clone is one base off. V gene TRBV6-2 or TRBV6-3 combines with J gene TRBJ1-2; D ambiguous. Trimming cost V 5 bases and J 4 bases, with 23 bases left between them. Germline V gene lookup returns CDR1 MNHEY and CDR2 SVGEGT. The CDR3 loop spans 17 amino acids. The CDR3 protein is CASSESLKLGVSYGYTF. CDR3 in DNA: TGTGCCAGCAGTGAGTCTCTGAAACTCGGGGTTTCCTATGGCTACACCTTC.